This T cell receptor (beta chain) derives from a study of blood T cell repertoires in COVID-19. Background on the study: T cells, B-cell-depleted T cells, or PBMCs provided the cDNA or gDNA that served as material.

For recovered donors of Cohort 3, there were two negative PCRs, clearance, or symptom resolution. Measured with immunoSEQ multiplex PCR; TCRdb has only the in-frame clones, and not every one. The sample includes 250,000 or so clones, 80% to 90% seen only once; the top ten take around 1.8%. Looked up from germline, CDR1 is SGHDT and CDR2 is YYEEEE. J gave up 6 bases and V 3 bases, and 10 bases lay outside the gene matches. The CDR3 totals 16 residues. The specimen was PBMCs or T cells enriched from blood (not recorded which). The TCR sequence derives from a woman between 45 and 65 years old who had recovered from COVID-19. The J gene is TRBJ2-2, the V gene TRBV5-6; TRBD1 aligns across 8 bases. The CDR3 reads CASSWNRGWRSGELFF. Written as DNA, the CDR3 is TGTGCCAGCAGCTGGAACAGGGGGTGGAGGTCCGGGGAGCTGTTTTTT.